Sequencing of this T cell receptor (beta chain) was carried out in a study of cytomegalovirus exposure and HLA in healthy donors. Study-level results: Reportedly, cytomegalovirus status was diagnosed with high sensitivity and specificity. The tendency of first-cohort TCR clusters to co-occur in the 90 to 150 validation repertoires was the finding of a later analysis. There were around 160 TCR beta chains listed as cytomegalovirus-associated.

While the first cohort had around 700 subjects, the donors belonged to the separate validation cohort of fewer than 150 subjects. This clone showed up just a few times. Its specificity is not known. Assay used: immunoSEQ multiplex PCR; TCRdb lists only in-frame clones, some missing. The sample consists of hundreds of thousands of clones, roughly 88% of them appearing once. The CDR3 consists of 17 residues. Trimming shortened V by 6 bases and J by 2 bases, and 20 bases separated the two germline ends. Germline V CDR1 and CDR2: MNHEY, SMNVEV (reference sequence). The chain employs TRBV27 and TRBJ2-1; maybe TRBD2 (5 bases). The sequencing input was PBMCs. The sequence derives from a woman aged 30 to 39 in good health and CMV-seronegative. The DNA of the CDR3 is TGTGCCAGCAGACCACCGACTAAGCGGCCTGCCTACAATGAGCAGTTCTTC. As protein: CASRPPTKRPAYNEQFF.